The clone carrying this TCR beta chain has just one count. The antigen remains undetermined. From germline, CDR1 is SGHTA and CDR2 FQGNSA. V lost 1 base and J lost 2; bases outside the gene matches: 2. The CDR3 spans 15 residues. The data are from a study of cytomegalovirus exposure and HLA in healthy donors. Study details: Unique TCR beta sequences numbering approximately 120 million came from around 180 million T cells in an earlier analysis.

The PCR used 60 Vbeta and 13 Jbeta primers. TCRdb's copy holds only in-frame clones and misses some; the assay was immunoSEQ multiplex PCR. This sample has roughly 110,000 clones; around three quarters occur once, and the top ten carry about 0.8%. Study results and limitations: Productive rates of about 90% or about 30% were seen for most TCR beta V segments in an earlier analysis. The classifier reportedly diagnosed cytomegalovirus status with high sensitivity and specificity.

Material for sequencing was PBMCs. This chain uses TRBV7-2 with TRBJ2-7, with 10 bases identical to TRBD1. This clonotype was obtained from a boy aged 5-17 years in good health and CMV-seronegative. CDR3 region: CASSLVGTGAYEQYF. CDR3 DNA: TGTGCCAGCAGCTTAGTCGGGACAGGGGCCTACGAGCAGTACTTC.